What follows describes a single TCR beta chain. The antigen it binds to is not known. Base qualities are not recorded, but no much larger clone differs from it by a single base. This specimen comes from a study of T cell changes during pregnancy in multiple sclerosis (dated by TCRdb to about 2019). With respect to the entire study: The study examined how the T cell repertoire changed over the course of pregnancy in women with multiple sclerosis.

The cysteine opens and the phenylalanine closes a CDR3 of 16 amino acids. Only CDR3 DNA is held: 48 bases, read in frame from base 1. V loses 1 base at its end and J loses 6 bases; junction bases beyond the gene matches: 8. CDR1 and CDR2, looked up from the germline V gene, are MGHRA and YSYEKL. Libraries were built with the immunoSEQ multiplex PCR assay. Sourced from immuneACCESS, this table was stored by TCRdb with only in-frame sequences that have V and J called. A share of the clones is absent; for the studies checked, an unresolved V gene accounts for under half, and the remainder has no known explanation. In all, the sample holds about 68,000 clones, and about 90% of those were seen once. 0.7% to 0.95% of the sample is in the top ten clones.

The clonotype was recovered from a female donor with multiple sclerosis, enrolled in a pregnancy study. The chain joins TRBV4-1 to TRBJ1-4; TRBD1 matches 7 bases in the middle. Material: peripheral blood, obtained in the second trimester of pregnancy. The DNA sequence is as follows: TGCGCCAGCAGCCAAGTGGCAGGGGGGAAGGATGAAAAACTGTTTTTT. It specifies CASSQVAGGKDEKLFF.